One sample yielded the 16 T cell receptor beta chains listed below, sequenced in a study of T cell responses to AZD1222 COVID-19 vaccine. This table comes from immunoSEQ multiplex PCR, and its TCRdb copy is limited to in-frame clones, with some not included. The sample includes about 96,000 clones, around 87% of them seen just once. The sample consisted of peripheral blood, taken on day 0 of AZD1222 vaccination. Receptors originate from an adult in good health.

V and J are TRBV19 and TRBJ1-1, with D hard to call. Trimming pared 8 bases from V and 1 base from J, leaving 11 bases between. The CDR3 totals 13 residues. Germline V CDR1 and CDR2: LNHDA, SQIVND (reference sequence). For the CDR3, the DNA is TGTGCCAGTCACTTACACCCGAACACTGAAGCTTTCTTT. Translating gives CASHLHPNTEAFF.

The chain combines TRBV19 with TRBJ2-7; tentatively, D is TRBD1 (6 bases). The germline gives CDR1 LNHDA, CDR2 SQIVND (reference sequence). This CDR3 region has 13 residues. Trimming removed 5 bases at V and 3 bases at J, with 11 bases between. CDR3 DNA sequence: TGTGCCAGTAGTCTGGACAGCGGCTACGAGCAGTACTTC. Its translation is CASSLDSGYEQYF.

The chain links TRBV5-1 to TRBJ1-5, with 8 nucleotides matching TRBD1. The CDR3 covers 14 residues. From germline, CDR1 is SGHRS and CDR2 YFSETQ. With 0 bases clipped from V and 7 bases from J, the junction kept 3 bases outside the gene matches. Written as DNA, the CDR3 is TGCGCCAGCAGCTTGGGACAGGGGATACAGCCCCAGCATTTT. As protein: CASSLGQGIQPQHF. The whole variable domain, remainder taken from reference TRBV5-1 and TRBJ1-5, is KAGVTQTPRYLIKTRGQQVTLSCSPISGHRSVSWYQQTPGQGLQFLFEYFSETQRNKGNFPGRFSGRQFSNSRSEMNVSTLELGDSALYLCASSLGQGIQPQHFGDGTRLSIL.

This chain uses TRBV7-2 with TRBJ1-5; tentative D call: TRBD1 (5 bases). Trimming left V 2 bases short and J 4 bases short, with 15 bases between. This CDR3 spans 16 amino acids. Germline loops: CDR1 SGHTA, CDR2 FQGNSA. DNA of the CDR3: TGTGCCAGCAGCTTATTAACTCGGGGGGGGAATCAGCCCCAGCATTTT. It translates to CASSLLTRGGNQPQHF.

The chain has TRBV10-3 and TRBJ2-1; TRBD1 aligns across 10 bases. The J segment lost 7 bases and the V segment lost 8 bases, leaving 8 bases of the junction unmatched. Germline-derived CDR1 and CDR2 are ENHRY and SYGVKD. This CDR3 has 14 residues. Here the CDR3 DNA reads TGTGCCATCCGAAAGGGACAGGGGTGGAATGAGCAGTTCTTC. Its translation: CAIRKGQGWNEQFF.

This chain joins TRBV11-1 and TRBJ2-3; 7 nucleotides align to TRBD1. V was clipped by 5 bases and J by 4 bases; unmatched bases: 3. The CDR3 totals 13 residues. Germline V gene sequence: CDR1 SGHAT, CDR2 FQDESV (reference sequence). The CDR3 spells CASSTGAADTQYF. DNA of the CDR3: TGTGCCAGCAGCACAGGGGCCGCAGATACGCAGTATTTT.

CDR3: CASSGMTKRTHNEQFF. CDR3 nucleotides: TGTGCCAGCAGCGGGATGACTAAGCGGACCCACAATGAGCAGTTCTTC. The V call is TRBV7-2, the J call TRBJ2-1, with D possibly matching TRBD2 (5 bases). From germline, CDR1 is SGHTA and CDR2 FQGNSA. The CDR3 extends over 16 amino acids. The V and J ends lost 5 bases and 5 bases respectively, with 19 bases between them.

The chain employs TRBV11-2 and TRBJ2-2; TRBD1 might be the D (5 bases). Per the germline V gene, CDR1 is SGHAT and CDR2 is FQNNGV. The CDR3 length is 15 residues. V was trimmed by 1 base and J by 5 bases, leaving 11 bases between them. The CDR3 protein is CASSLVVRGTGELFF. Written as DNA, the CDR3 is TGTGCCAGCAGCTTAGTAGTAAGGGGAACCGGGGAGCTGTTTTTT. Based on the CDR3 plus reference TRBV11-2 and TRBJ2-2, the full variable domain is EAGVAQSPRYKIIEKRQSVAFWCNPISGHATLYWYQQILGQGPKLLIQFQNNGVVDDSQLPKDRFSAERLKGVDSTLKIQPAKLEDSAVYLCASSLVVRGTGELFFGEGSRLTVL.

The chain joins TRBV30 to TRBJ1-1, with D hard to call. The CDR3 spans 13 residues. V dropped 4 bases and J dropped 0 bases, with 9 bases sitting between them. From germline, CDR1 is GTSNPN and CDR2 SVGIG (reference sequence). The DNA of the CDR3 is TGTGCCTGGAAACAGAACATGAACACTGAAGCTTTCTTT. It yields the protein CAWKQNMNTEAFF.

This clone was observed a handful of times. The V and J genes are TRBV7-2 and TRBJ1-3; 8 nucleotides line up with TRBD1. Germline trimming cut 1 base from V and 4 bases from J; bases unmatched to any gene: 3. CDR1 and CDR2 from the germline V gene are SGHTA and FQGNSA. This CDR3 has 15 residues. DNA for the CDR3: TGTGCCAGCAGCTTAGTAACAGGGGGAGGAAACACCATATATTTT. Translated, it gives CASSLVTGGGNTIYF.

The rearrangement links TRBV7-2 to TRBJ2-3; 7 bases align to TRBD1. The CDR3 spans 17 residues. The germline CDR1 and CDR2 sequences are SGHTA and FQGNSA. V gave up 6 bases and J gave up 2 bases; unmatched junction bases: 14. The CDR3 spells CASSSDRPLTDTDTQYF. CDR3 DNA sequence: TGTGCCAGCAGTTCGGACAGGCCGCTTACCGACACAGATACGCAGTATTTT. The variable domain in full, with the rest retrieved from reference TRBV7-2 and TRBJ2-3, is GAGVSQSPSNKVTEKGKDVELRCDPISGHTALYWYRQSLGQGLEFLIYFQGNSAPDKSGLPSDRFSAERTGGSVSTLTIQRTQQEDSAVYLCASSSDRPLTDTDTQYFGPGTRLTVL.

The rearrangement links TRBV5-8 to TRBJ2-3, with D maybe TRBD1 (7 bases). The CDR3 is 15 amino acids. CDR1 and CDR2 (germline): SGHTS, YDEGEE. Trimming shortened V by 4 bases and J by 2 bases, and 14 bases separated the two germline ends. For the CDR3, the DNA is TGTGCCAGCAGCGGTGGAGGGGGCAACACAGATACGCAGTATTTT. This sequence encodes CASSGGGGNTDTQYF.

The V and J genes are TRBV5-8 and TRBJ2-1; no clear D. The V gene's germline CDR1 is SGHTS and CDR2 YDEGEE. The CDR3 runs 15 residues. V was clipped by 5 bases and J by 1 base, with 13 bases between them. The DNA of the CDR3 is TGTGCCAGCAGGTTTCAGGAGTTTTCCTACAATGAGCAGTTCTTC. This gives the protein CASRFQEFSYNEQFF. The full variable domain, its missing parts supplied by reference TRBV5-8 and TRBJ2-1, is EAGVTQSPTHLIKTRGQQATLRCSPISGHTSVYWYQQALGLGLQFLLWYDEGEERNRGNFPPRFSGRQFPNYSSELNVNALELEDSALYLCASRFQEFSYNEQFFGPGTRLTVL.

The chain recombines TRBV5-1 with TRBJ1-4; TRBD1 might be the D (5 bases). The germline V and J ends were trimmed by 0 bases and 8 bases, with 11 bases remaining between them. Germline CDR1 is SGHRS and CDR2 is YFSETQ. This CDR3 has 14 residues. CDR3 protein: CASSLDPGVEKLFF. DNA of the CDR3: TGCGCCAGCAGCTTGGATCCGGGGGTCGAAAAACTGTTTTTT.

The CDR3 loop reads CASSLRGPGANTEAFF. In DNA, the CDR3 is TGCGCCAGCAGCTTGAGAGGGCCGGGGGCGAACACTGAAGCTTTCTTT. The chain recombines TRBV5-1 with TRBJ1-1, with D tentatively TRBD1 (6 bases). The V gene lost 1 base and the J gene lost 1 base, with 14 bases spanning the gap. CDR3 length: 16 amino acids. Germline CDR1 and CDR2: SGHRS and YFSETQ.

The chain couples TRBV7-6 to TRBJ2-1; D uncertain. With 3 bases removed from V and 6 bases from J, the gap between germline ends came to 15 bases. Germline values: CDR1 SGHVS, CDR2 FNYEAQ. This CDR3 spans 15 amino acids. In DNA form, the CDR3 reads TGTGCCAGCAGCTTTATCTACGGTCTGGGCAATGAGCAGTTCTTC. This codes for CASSFIYGLGNEQFF.